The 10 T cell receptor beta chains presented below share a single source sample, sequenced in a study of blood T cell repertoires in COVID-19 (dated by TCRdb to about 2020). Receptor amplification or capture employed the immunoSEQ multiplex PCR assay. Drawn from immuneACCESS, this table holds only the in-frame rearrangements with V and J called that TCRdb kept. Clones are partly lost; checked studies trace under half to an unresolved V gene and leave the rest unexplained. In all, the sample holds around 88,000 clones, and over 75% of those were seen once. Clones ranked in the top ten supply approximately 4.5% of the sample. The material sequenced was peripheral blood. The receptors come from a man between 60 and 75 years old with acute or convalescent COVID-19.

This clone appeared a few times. The chain's CDR3 is CASSATGGDSPQHF. CDR3 nucleotide sequence: TGTGCCAGCAGTGCAACAGGGGGAGATTCTCCCCAGCATTTT. This chain links TRBV25-1 with TRBJ1-5; 8 nucleotides match TRBD1. Germline lookup yields CDR1 MGHDK and CDR2 SYGVNS. The CDR3 consists of 14 residues. Unmatched junction bases numbered 9, after V lost 4 bases and J lost 10 bases.

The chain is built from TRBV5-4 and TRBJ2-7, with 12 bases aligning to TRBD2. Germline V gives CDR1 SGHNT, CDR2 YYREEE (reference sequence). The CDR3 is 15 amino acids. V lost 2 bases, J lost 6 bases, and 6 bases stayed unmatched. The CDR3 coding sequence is TGTGCCAGCAGCTTTGGACTAGCGGGGCTTATCGAGCAGTACTTC. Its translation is CASSFGLAGLIEQYF. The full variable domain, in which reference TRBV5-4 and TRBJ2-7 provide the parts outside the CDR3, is ETGVTQSPTHLIKTRGQQVTLRCSSQSGHNTVSWYQQALGQGPQFIFQYYREEENGRGNFPPRFSGLQFPNYSSELNVNALELDDSALYLCASSFGLAGLIEQYFGPGTRLTVT.

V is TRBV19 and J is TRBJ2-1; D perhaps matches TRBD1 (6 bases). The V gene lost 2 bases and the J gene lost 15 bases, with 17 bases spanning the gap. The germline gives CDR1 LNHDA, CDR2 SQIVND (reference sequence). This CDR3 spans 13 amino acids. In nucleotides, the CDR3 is TGTGCCAGTAGTATACCCCCGGGATACAGGGTGTTCTTC. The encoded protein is CASSIPPGYRVFF.

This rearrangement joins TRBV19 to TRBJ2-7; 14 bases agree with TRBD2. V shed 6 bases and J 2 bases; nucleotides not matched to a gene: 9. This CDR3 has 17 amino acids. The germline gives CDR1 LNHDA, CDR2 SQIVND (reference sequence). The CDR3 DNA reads TGTGCCAGTAGCGAACCGGGACTAGCGGGAGCTACCTACGAGCAGTACTTC. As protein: CASSEPGLAGATYEQYF.

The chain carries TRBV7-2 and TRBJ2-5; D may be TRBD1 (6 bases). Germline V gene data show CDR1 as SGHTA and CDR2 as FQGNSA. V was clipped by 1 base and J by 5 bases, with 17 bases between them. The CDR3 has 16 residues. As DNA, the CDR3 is TGTGCCAGCAGCTTAGTGGGGACACTGACGGATGAGACCCAGTACTTC. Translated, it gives CASSLVGTLTDETQYF.

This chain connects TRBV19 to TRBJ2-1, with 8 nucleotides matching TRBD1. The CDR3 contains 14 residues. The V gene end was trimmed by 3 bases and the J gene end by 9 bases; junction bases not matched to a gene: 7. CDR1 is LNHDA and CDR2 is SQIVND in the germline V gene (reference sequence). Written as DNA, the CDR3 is TGTGCCAGTAGTATTGGACAGGGAATTGGTGAGCAGTTCTTC. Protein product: CASSIGQGIGEQFF.

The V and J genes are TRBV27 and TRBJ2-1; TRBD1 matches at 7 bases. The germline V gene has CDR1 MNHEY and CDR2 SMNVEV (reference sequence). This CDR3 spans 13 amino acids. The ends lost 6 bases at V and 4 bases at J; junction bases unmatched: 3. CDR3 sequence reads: CASSYRGYNEQFF. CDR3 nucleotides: TGTGCCAGCAGCTACAGGGGTTACAATGAGCAGTTCTTC.

The CDR3 bases are TGTGCCAGCAGCCAGCGGGGGGGTGACAATGAGCAGTTCTTC. Its protein product is CASSQRGGDNEQFF. The chain combines TRBV3-1 (or the pseudogene TRBV3-2) with TRBJ2-1, with 9 bases identical to TRBD2. Germline assignment: CDR1 LGHDT and CDR2 YNNKEL (reference sequence). This CDR3 has 14 residues. V lost 3 bases, J lost 5 bases, and 2 bases stayed unmatched.

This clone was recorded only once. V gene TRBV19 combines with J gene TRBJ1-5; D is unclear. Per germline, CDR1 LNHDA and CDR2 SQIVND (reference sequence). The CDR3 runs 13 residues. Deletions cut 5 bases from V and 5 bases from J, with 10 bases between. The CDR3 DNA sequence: TGTGCCAGTAGTCTAAACAGTGATCAGCCCCAGCATTTT. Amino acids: CASSLNSDQPQHF. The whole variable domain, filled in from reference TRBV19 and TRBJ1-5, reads DGGITQSPKYLFRKEGQNVTLSCEQNLNHDAMYWYRQDPGQGLRLIYYSQIVNDFQKGDIAEGYSVSREKKESFPLTVTSAQKNPTAFYLCASSLNSDQPQHFGDGTRLSIL.

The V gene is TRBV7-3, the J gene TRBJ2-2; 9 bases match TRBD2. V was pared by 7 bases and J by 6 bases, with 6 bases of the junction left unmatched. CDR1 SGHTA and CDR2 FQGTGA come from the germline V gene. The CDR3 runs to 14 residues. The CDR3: CASMWGLAPGELFF. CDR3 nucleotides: TGTGCCAGCATGTGGGGACTAGCCCCCGGGGAGCTGTTTTTT. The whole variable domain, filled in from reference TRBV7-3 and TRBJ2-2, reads GAGVSQTPSNKVTEKGKYVELRCDPISGHTALYWYRQSLGQGPEFLIYFQGTGAADDSGLPNDRFFAVRPEGSVSTLKIQRTERGDSAVYLCASMWGLAPGELFFGEGSRLTVL.